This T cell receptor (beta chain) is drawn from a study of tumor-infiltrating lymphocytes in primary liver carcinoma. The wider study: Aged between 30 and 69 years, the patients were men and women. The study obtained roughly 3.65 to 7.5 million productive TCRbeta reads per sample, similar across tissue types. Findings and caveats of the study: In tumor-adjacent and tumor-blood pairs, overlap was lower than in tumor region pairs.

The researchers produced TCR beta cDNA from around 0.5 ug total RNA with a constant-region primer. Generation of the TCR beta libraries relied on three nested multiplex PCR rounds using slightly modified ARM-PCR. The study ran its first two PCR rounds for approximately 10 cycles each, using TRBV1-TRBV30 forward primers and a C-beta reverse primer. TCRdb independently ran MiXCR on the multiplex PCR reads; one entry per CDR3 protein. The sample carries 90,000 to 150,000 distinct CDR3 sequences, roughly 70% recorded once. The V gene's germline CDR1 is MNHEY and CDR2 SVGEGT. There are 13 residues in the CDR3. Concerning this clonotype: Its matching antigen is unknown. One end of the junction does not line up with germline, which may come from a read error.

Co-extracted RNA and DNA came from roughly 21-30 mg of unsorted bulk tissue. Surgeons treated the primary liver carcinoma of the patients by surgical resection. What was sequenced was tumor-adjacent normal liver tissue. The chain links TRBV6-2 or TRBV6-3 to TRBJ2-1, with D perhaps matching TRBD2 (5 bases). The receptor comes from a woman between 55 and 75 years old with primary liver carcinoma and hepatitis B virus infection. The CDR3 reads CASRTSSYNEQLF. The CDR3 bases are TGTGCCAGCAGAACTAGTTCCTACAATGAGCAGCTATTC.